The next 30 T cell receptor beta chains were all read from a single sample in a study of radiotherapy plus CTLA-4 blockade in lung cancer. Repertoires were generated with immunoSEQ multiplex PCR, while TCRdb's copy carries only in-frame clones and drops some. The table shows 95,000 to 150,000 clones, with 85% to 90% occurring only once. The specimen comprised peripheral blood, sampled from a patient treated with radiotherapy plus ipilimumab. The receptors were sampled from a human donor with non-small cell lung cancer that progressed on radiotherapy plus ipilimumab.

In this sample, this clone turned up once. This chain joins TRBV27 and TRBJ2-2; no clear D gene. V was shortened by 4 bases and J by 6 bases, with 18 bases between the two germline ends. Germline CDR1 reads MNHEY; CDR2 reads SMNVEV (reference sequence). This CDR3 region has 16 residues. As DNA, the CDR3 is TGTGCCAGCAGTTCGCTCGAGGTGTACTTGCCCGGGGAGCTGTTTTTT. It translates to CASSSLEVYLPGELFF.

The gene calls are TRBV9 and TRBJ1-2, with 7 positions matching TRBD1. Losses at the gene ends were 4 bases for V and 5 bases for J; bases not matched to a gene: 8. Germline lookup yields CDR1 SGDLS and CDR2 YYNGEE. The CDR3 is 14 residues long. CDR3: CASSSAPGQYGYTF. The CDR3 DNA is TGTGCCAGCAGCTCGGCCCCGGGACAGTATGGCTACACCTTC.

The J gene is TRBJ1-1, the V gene TRBV9; D is perhaps TRBD1 (6 bases). Germline CDR1 and CDR2: SGDLS and YYNGEE. V was clipped by 0 bases and J by 1 base, with 13 bases between them. The CDR3 length is 16 residues. CDR3 in DNA: TGTGCCAGCAGCGTAGTGCTTGGGACAACGAACACTGAAGCTTTCTTT. Protein sequence: CASSVVLGTTNTEAFF.

The V gene is TRBV27, the J gene TRBJ2-7; D remains ambiguous. V was pared by 8 bases and J by 3 bases, with 2 bases between. This CDR3 comprises 9 residues. CDR1 is MNHEY and CDR2 is SMNVEV in the germline V gene (reference sequence). The CDR3 spells CASCYEQYF. The CDR3, as DNA: TGTGCCAGCTGCTACGAGCAGTACTTC.

The rearrangement links TRBV19 to TRBJ2-1, with 13 bases that match TRBD2. Germline CDR1 is LNHDA and CDR2 is SQIVND (reference sequence). The CDR3 is 15 amino acids. Unmatched junction bases numbered 4, after V lost 3 bases and J lost 8 bases. CDR3 in DNA: TGTGCCAGTAGTATGGGACTAGCGGGACCGGATGAGCAGTTCTTC. Its translation is CASSMGLAGPDEQFF.

This clone was detected once. Because it lacks the conserved phenylalanine or tryptophan at the end, this CDR3 is likely a read error. This chain uses TRBV6-1 with TRBJ1-1; no definite D call. This CDR3 region has 13 residues. CDR1 is MNHNS, CDR2 SASEGT, per germline. Trimming took 4 bases from V and 5 from J, leaving 11 bases between them. The CDR3 DNA is TGTGCCAGCAGTGTCGAAGGAGCGACTGAAGCTTTCCTT. The encoded protein is CASSVEGATEAFL.

This sequence joins TRBV6-1 and TRBJ1-1; tentative D call: TRBD1 (5 bases). Trimming removed 10 bases from V and 4 bases from J, with 19 bases in between. The CDR3 totals 14 residues. The germline CDR1 and CDR2 sequences are MNHNS and SASEGT. CDR3 region: CAITPAGGATEAFF. The DNA of the CDR3 is TGTGCCATAACCCCCGCGGGGGGAGCCACTGAAGCTTTCTTT.

The V and J genes are TRBV6-5 and TRBJ1-2, with 7 nucleotides matching TRBD1. CDR3 length equals 15 residues. V lost 2 bases and J lost 7; bases outside the gene matches: 10. The germline CDR1 and CDR2 sequences are MNHEY and SVGAGI. CDR3 in DNA: TGTGCCAGCAGTTACACTCGCGAGGGGGCGCGTGGCTACACCTTC. Translating it yields CASSYTREGARGYTF.

Of note for this clone: This sample also contains other DNA sequences that code for the same CDR3. This chain uses TRBV9 with TRBJ2-7; possibly TRBD1 or TRBD2 for D (5 bases each). Trimming pared 0 bases from V and 2 bases from J, leaving 9 bases between. Germline V gene sequence: CDR1 SGDLS, CDR2 YYNGEE. The CDR3 is made up of 14 amino acids. CDR3 sequence reads: CASSVGQGAYEQYF. The CDR3 DNA reads as TGTGCCAGCAGCGTAGGCCAGGGAGCCTACGAGCAGTACTTC.

The chain joins TRBV19 to TRBJ2-1; no clear D. This CDR3 comprises 14 residues. The germline V gene encodes CDR1 LNHDA and CDR2 SQIVND (reference sequence). V lost 6 bases and J lost 2, with 11 bases in between. CDR3 in amino acids: CASRNPGAYNEQFF. CDR3 nucleotide sequence: TGTGCCAGTAGAAACCCCGGAGCCTACAATGAGCAGTTCTTC.

The sample holds one count of this clone. This rearrangement joins TRBV6-5 to TRBJ2-1, with TRBD2 matching 7 bases. This CDR3 is built from 16 residues. Germline V lookup: CDR1 MNHEY, CDR2 SVGAGI. Trimming cost V 1 base and J 8 bases; bases outside gene matches: 11. In DNA, the CDR3 is TGTGCCAGCAGTTACTTTGCGGGAGTCTCAGTCTATGAGCAGTTCTTC. It translates to CASSYFAGVSVYEQFF.

The DNA for the CDR3 is TGTGCCTGGCGCGTGTCTTCGGACACTGAAGCTTTCTTT. This translates into CAWRVSSDTEAFF. The genes are TRBV30 and TRBJ1-1; D is unresolved. V lost 5 bases to trimming and J lost 3 bases, with 13 bases between them. CDR1 GTSNPN and CDR2 SVGIG come from the germline V gene (reference sequence). The CDR3 runs 13 residues.

The gene calls are TRBV5-1 and TRBJ2-7, with unresolved D. Germline V gives CDR1 SGHRS, CDR2 YFSETQ. The germline V and J ends were trimmed by 2 bases and 8 bases, with 11 bases remaining between them. CDR3 length equals 12 residues. CDR3 loop: CASSLDGAQQYF. The CDR3 nucleotides are TGCGCCAGCAGCTTAGACGGCGCTCAGCAGTACTTC.

The rearrangement links TRBV19 to TRBJ2-7, with a weak D call TRBD2 (6 bases). V was cut by 5 bases and J by 4 bases, with 15 bases left in between. The CDR3 covers 14 residues. Per the germline V gene, CDR1 is LNHDA and CDR2 is SQIVND (reference sequence). The chain's CDR3 is CASSLGGALYEQYF. CDR3 nucleotide sequence: TGTGCCAGTAGTCTAGGAGGGGCTTTGTACGAGCAGTACTTC.

This clone was seen only once. The rearrangement joins TRBV6-5 to TRBJ1-2; D not certain. The CDR3 runs 13 residues. Germline CDR1 and CDR2: MNHEY and SVGAGI. V shed 2 bases and J shed 8 bases, with 12 bases lying between them. This chain's CDR3 is CASSYRNGYGYTF. The CDR3 region has the DNA TGTGCCAGCAGTTACCGGAACGGGTACGGCTACACCTTC.

This chain connects TRBV13 to TRBJ2-5; D is undetermined. From germline, CDR1 is PRHDT and CDR2 FYEKMQ (reference sequence). V shed 5 bases and J shed 5 bases, with 12 bases lying between them. The length of the CDR3 is 13 residues. The CDR3 spells CASSAMTVETQYF. CDR3 sequence (DNA): TGTGCCAGCAGCGCCATGACGGTGGAGACCCAGTACTTC.

The chain is built from TRBV6-1 and TRBJ2-5; 7 nucleotides match TRBD2. Germline V gives CDR1 MNHNS, CDR2 SASEGT. The trim removed 0 bases at V and 7 bases at J, leaving 5 bases unmatched. CDR3 length: 14 amino acids. This CDR3 is CASSEAGGRGTQYF. The CDR3 region has the DNA TGTGCCAGCAGTGAAGCGGGAGGGAGGGGGACCCAGTACTTC.

This chain links TRBV2 with TRBJ2-2, with D unclear. Germline CDR1 is SNHLY and CDR2 is FYNNEI. The ends were cut back, 8 bases at V and 4 bases at J, with 26 bases in the middle. There are 18 residues in the CDR3. The CDR3 nucleotides are TGTGCCAGCCGCTACCGGTCCCGGACCGGACCGGGCACCGGGGAGCTGTTTTTT. This encodes CASRYRSRTGPGTGELFF.

Only a few counts were recorded for this clone. This chain joins TRBV7-9 and TRBJ1-3; no clear D gene. CDR3 size: 14 residues. Trimming removed 3 bases from V and 1 base from J, with 7 bases in between. Germline CDR1 is SEHNR and CDR2 is FQNEAQ (reference sequence). CDR3 DNA sequence: TGTGCCAGCAGCTTGTCAATTTCTGGAAACACCATATATTTT. This translates into CASSLSISGNTIYF.

The rearrangement links TRBV11-3 to TRBJ2-1; 9 bases are a match to TRBD1. CDR3 length: 15 amino acids. From germline, CDR1 is SGHNT and CDR2 YENEEA. J was trimmed by 6 bases and V by 4 bases; bases with no gene match: 7. The CDR3 bases are TGTGCCAGCAGCTCGGACAGGGGAGTCTTCAATGAGCAGTTCTTC. Residues: CASSSDRGVFNEQFF.

The J gene is TRBJ1-5, the V gene TRBV6-1; 12 nucleotides line up with TRBD1. This CDR3 contains 16 residues. Germline-derived CDR1 and CDR2 are MNHNS and SASEGT. The V and J ends lost 2 bases and 6 bases, in that order; junction bases with no gene match: 5. CDR3 sequence (DNA): TGTGCCAGCAGTGAACTACCGGGACAGGGGGCTCAGCCCCAGCATTTT. As protein: CASSELPGQGAQPQHF.

The chain recombines TRBV4-2 with TRBJ2-3, with no clear D. The CDR3 length is 18 residues. The V and J ends lost 0 bases and 5 bases respectively, with 21 bases between them. Germline loops: CDR1 LGHNA, CDR2 YNFKEQ. The CDR3, as DNA: TGTGCCAGCAGCCAAGACGCCATCGGGCTAATGAAGCGAGATACGCAGTATTTT. It is translated as CASSQDAIGLMKRDTQYF.

With regard to this clone: The germline gene is not matched at one end of the junction; a read error may be the cause. The chain has TRBV2 and TRBJ2-7, with 8 bases aligning to TRBD1. Germline V gene lookup returns CDR1 SNHLY and CDR2 FYNNEI. This CDR3 is 15 amino acids long. In DNA form, the CDR3 reads TGTGCCAGCAGAGAAGGGACAGGCTTTTCCTACGAGCAGTACTTC. This sequence encodes CASREGTGFSYEQYF.

The chain links TRBV27 to TRBJ2-3; the D is unclear. Germline V CDR1 and CDR2: MNHEY, SMNVEV (reference sequence). The CDR3 has 11 amino acids. Between the trimmed V and J ends, which lost 5 bases and 9 bases, there was a span of 9 bases. The CDR3 region is CASSGRWTQYF. The CDR3, as DNA: TGTGCCAGCAGTGGACGGTGGACGCAGTATTTT.

V is TRBV11-3 and J is TRBJ2-7, with 11 bases identical to TRBD2. This CDR3 spans 18 amino acids. V shed 0 bases and J 5 bases; nucleotides not matched to a gene: 12. Looked up from germline, CDR1 is SGHNT and CDR2 is YENEEA. This CDR3 is CASSLEQPGSSGRNEQYF. CDR3 bases: TGTGCCAGCAGCTTAGAGCAACCGGGGTCTAGCGGGAGGAACGAGCAGTACTTC.

This clone is a singleton in its sample. The chain links TRBV10-2 to TRBJ1-1; D gene unclear. The length of the CDR3 is 14 residues. Germline CDR1 WSHSY, CDR2 SAAADI. Trimming stripped 2 bases from V and 4 bases from J, with 11 bases between. CDR3 nucleotide sequence: TGCGCCAGCAGTGAGATGGGAGGAGGCACTGAAGCTTTCTTT. Its translation: CASSEMGGGTEAFF.

The chain is built from TRBV1 and TRBJ2-7; the D segment call TRBD2 is taken from the table without a DNA check. TRBV1 is recorded as a pseudogene. The CDR3 is 16 residues long. The CDR3 loop is CTSSQGIKWAGIPQYF. As DNA, the CDR3 is TGCACCAGCAGCCAAGGTATTAAGTGGGCCGGGATACCGCAGTACTTC.

This chain joins TRBV2 and TRBJ2-6; D may be TRBD1 (5 bases). The CDR3 runs 14 residues. Trimming took 8 bases from V and 0 from J, leaving 8 bases between them. CDR1 SNHLY and CDR2 FYNNEI come from the germline V gene. The CDR3 reads CASRDSSGANVLTF. The CDR3 nucleotides read TGTGCCAGCCGAGACAGCTCTGGGGCCAACGTCCTGACTTTC.

J is TRBJ1-4 and V is TRBV19; D is ambiguous. This CDR3 spans 13 amino acids. The V and J ends lost 2 bases and 10 bases respectively, with 11 bases between them. CDR1 and CDR2 (germline): LNHDA, SQIVND (reference sequence). CDR3 nucleotides: TGTGCCAGTAGTATACAGACGAAGGGAAAACTGTTTTTT. Protein sequence: CASSIQTKGKLFF.

The chain couples TRBV18 to TRBJ2-3; 12 nucleotides line up with TRBD2. The CDR3 extends over 16 amino acids. Germline trimming cut 4 bases from V and 4 bases from J; bases unmatched to any gene: 6. Germline CDR1 KGHSH, CDR2 LQKENI. The CDR3 here is CASSLTSGSIADTQYF. The CDR3 coding sequence is TGTGCCAGCTCACTGACTAGCGGGAGTATAGCAGATACGCAGTATTTT.